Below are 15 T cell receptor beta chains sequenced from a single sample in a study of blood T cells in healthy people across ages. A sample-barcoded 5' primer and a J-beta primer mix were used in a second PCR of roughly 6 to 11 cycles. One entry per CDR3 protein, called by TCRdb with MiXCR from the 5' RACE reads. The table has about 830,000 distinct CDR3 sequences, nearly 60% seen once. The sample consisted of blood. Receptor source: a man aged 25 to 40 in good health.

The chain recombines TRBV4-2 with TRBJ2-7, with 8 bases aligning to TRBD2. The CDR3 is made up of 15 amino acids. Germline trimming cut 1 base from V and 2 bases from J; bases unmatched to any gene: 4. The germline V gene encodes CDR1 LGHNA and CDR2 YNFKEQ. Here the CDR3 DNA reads TGTGCCAGCAGCCAAGTCCAGCGGGGGACCTACGAGCAGTACTTC. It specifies CASSQVQRGTYEQYF.

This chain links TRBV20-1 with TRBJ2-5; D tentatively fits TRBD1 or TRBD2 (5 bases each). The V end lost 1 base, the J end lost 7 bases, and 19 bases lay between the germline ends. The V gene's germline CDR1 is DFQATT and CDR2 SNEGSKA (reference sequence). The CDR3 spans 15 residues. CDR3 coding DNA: TGCAGTGCTAGAGCTGGGGGACCTACGGTAGGGACCCAGTACTTC. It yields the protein CSARAGGPTVGTQYF.

CDR3 nucleotides: TGCGCCAGCAGCCAAGAAACCTGGGACCGGGAGGCCACAGATACGCAGTATTTT. It translates to CASSQETWDREATDTQYF. The chain recombines TRBV4-1 with TRBJ2-3; 7 bases align to TRBD2. This CDR3 spans 18 amino acids. Germline V gene data show CDR1 as MGHRA and CDR2 as YSYEKL. With 0 bases clipped from V and 2 bases from J, the junction kept 11 bases outside the gene matches.

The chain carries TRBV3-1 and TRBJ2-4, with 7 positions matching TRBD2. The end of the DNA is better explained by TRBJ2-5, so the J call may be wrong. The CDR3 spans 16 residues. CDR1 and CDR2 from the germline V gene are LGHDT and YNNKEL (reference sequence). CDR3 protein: CASSQGSSGQRETQYF. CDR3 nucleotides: TGTGCCAGCAGCCAAGGGTCTAGCGGCCAGCGGGAGACCCAGTACTTC.

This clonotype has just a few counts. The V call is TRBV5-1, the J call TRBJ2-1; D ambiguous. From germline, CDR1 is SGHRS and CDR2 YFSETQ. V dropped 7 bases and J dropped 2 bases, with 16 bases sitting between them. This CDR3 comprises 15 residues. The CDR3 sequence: CASHDPGWTYNEQFF. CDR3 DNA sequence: TGCGCCAGCCATGACCCCGGGTGGACCTACAATGAGCAGTTCTTC.

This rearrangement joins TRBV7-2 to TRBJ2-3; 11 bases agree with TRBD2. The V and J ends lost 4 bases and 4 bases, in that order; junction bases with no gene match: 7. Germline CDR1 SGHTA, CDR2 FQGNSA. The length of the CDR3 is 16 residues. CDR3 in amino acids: CASSSGLAEGADTQYF. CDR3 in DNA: TGTGCCAGCAGCTCGGGACTAGCGGAGGGGGCAGATACGCAGTATTTT.

The CDR3 is CASSQSDREAYEQYF. CDR3 coding DNA: TGCGCCAGCAGCCAATCGGACAGGGAGGCGTACGAGCAGTACTTC. The V call is TRBV4-1, the J call TRBJ2-7; 8 nucleotides line up with TRBD1. V lost 2 bases to trimming and J lost 4 bases; unmatched junction nucleotides: 7. In germline, CDR1 is MGHRA, CDR2 YSYEKL. This CDR3 comprises 15 residues.

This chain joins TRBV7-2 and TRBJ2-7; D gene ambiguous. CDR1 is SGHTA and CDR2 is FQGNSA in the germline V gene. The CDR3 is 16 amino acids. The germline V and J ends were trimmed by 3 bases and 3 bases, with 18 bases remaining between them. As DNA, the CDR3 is TGTGCCAGCAGCTTTCCCTTGGAGTATGAAGACTACGAGCAGTACTTC. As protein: CASSFPLEYEDYEQYF.

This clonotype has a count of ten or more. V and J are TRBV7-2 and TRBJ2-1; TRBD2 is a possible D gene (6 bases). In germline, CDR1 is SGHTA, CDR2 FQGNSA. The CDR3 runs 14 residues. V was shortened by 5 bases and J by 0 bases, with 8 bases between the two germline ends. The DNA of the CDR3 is TGTGCCAGCAGCAGGGGAGGCTCCTACAATGAGCAGTTCTTC. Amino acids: CASSRGGSYNEQFF.

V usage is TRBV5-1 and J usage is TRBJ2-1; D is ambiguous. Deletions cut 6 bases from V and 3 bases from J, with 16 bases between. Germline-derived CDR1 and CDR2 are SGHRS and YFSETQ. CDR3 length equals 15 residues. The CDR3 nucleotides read TGCGCCAGCAAAATCTCGTTAAGTATCTACAATGAGCAGTTCTTC. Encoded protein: CASKISLSIYNEQFF.

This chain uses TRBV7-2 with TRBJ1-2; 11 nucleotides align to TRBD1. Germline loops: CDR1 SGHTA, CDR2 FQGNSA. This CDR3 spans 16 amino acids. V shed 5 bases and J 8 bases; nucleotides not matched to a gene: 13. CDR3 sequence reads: CASSRSGTGGIVGYTF. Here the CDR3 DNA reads TGTGCCAGCAGCAGATCCGGGACAGGGGGGATTGTGGGCTACACCTTC.

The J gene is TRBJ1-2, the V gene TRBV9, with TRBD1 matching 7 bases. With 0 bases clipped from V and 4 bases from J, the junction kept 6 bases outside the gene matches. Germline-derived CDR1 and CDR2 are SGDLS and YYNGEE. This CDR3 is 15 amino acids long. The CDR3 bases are TGTGCCAGCAGCGTAGTTGCAGGGGGTAGCTATGGCTACACCTTC. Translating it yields CASSVVAGGSYGYTF.

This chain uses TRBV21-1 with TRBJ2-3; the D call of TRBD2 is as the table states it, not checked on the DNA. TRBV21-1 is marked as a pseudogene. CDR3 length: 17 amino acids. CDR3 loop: CASRNRETSEVSDTQYF. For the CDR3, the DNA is TGTGCCAGCAGAAACCGGGAGACTAGCGAAGTTTCAGATACGCAGTATTTT.

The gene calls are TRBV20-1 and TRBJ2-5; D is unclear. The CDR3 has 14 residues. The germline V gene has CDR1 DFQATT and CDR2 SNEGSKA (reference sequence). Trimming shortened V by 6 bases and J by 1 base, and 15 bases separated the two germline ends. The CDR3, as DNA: TGCAGTGCAAGGAATAGGTTTAGCCAAGAGACCCAGTACTTC. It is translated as CSARNRFSQETQYF.

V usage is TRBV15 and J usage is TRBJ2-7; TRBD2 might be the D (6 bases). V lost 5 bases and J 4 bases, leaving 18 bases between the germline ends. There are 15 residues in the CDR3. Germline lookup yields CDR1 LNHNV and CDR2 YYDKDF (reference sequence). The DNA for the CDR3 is TGTGCCACCAGCGAGGATCCGGGACTTATGTACGAGCAGTACTTC. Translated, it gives CATSEDPGLMYEQYF.